This TCR beta chain was profiled in a study of blood T cell repertoires in COVID-19 (dated by TCRdb to about 2020). With regard to the full study: The collaborator samples originated in the United States, Italy and Spain and spanned the acute and convalescent phases of COVID-19. The material from the prospective study consisted of cDNA or gDNA derived from T cells, B-cell-depleted T cells, or PBMCs. The dataset comprised deeply sampled blood TCRbeta repertoires from subjects exposed to, actively infected with, or recovered from COVID-19. The repertoires were made available in a free public database intended to serve as a resource for research on the immune response to SARS-CoV-2. Samples were obtained from the ongoing ImmuneRACE study (first 160 participants) and from 1,254 subjects provided by 6 global collaborators. Nearly every sample came with metadata listing a de-identified subject ID, COVID-19 status, age in years and sex. Where available, HLA class I and class II types were taken from metadata supplied by the sample provider and were not determined by assay-based typing.

Each collaborating institution followed its own protocols to collect whole blood in K2EDTA tubes. For TCRbeta analysis, collaborator samples were shipped as frozen whole blood, as isolated PBMCs, or as DNA extracted from either sample type. Details on this clone: There is no known antigen for this receptor. One base away there is no much larger clone; base qualities are not given.

CDR1 and CDR2, looked up from the germline V gene, are MGHRA and YSYEKL. The CDR3 holds 15 amino acids from the cysteine to the phenylalanine. The kept DNA is CDR3 alone, 45 bases in frame from the first base. At the junction V is shortened by 4 bases and J by 6 bases, with 15 bases in between. The paper's findings and limits, for the study overall: The quantity of clinical and demographic metadata differed by source and by participant and was supplied without curation.

TCRbeta CDR3 regions were amplified from genomic DNA by means of the immunoSEQ Assay, a bias-controlled multiplex PCR. Regarding the original processing steps: Nucleated cell counts per sample were estimated from amplification of reference gene primers within the assay. To quantify the absolute abundance of each unique TCRbeta CDR3 rearrangement, sequence reads were collapsed and filtered. Productive Simpson clonality was computed per sample as the square root of Simpson's diversity index over productive rearrangements. Held by TCRdb, this immuneACCESS table contains in-frame sequences only and omits some clones. Under half of the omission traces to an unresolved V gene where checked; the cause of the rest is unknown. V and J calls plus clone size are reproduced from that table; the DNA served to infer D and trimming. The sample table records 150,000 to 200,000 clones; more than 85% of these occur just once. Clones ranked in the top ten supply 2.5% to 3.5% of the sample.

The rearrangement joined TRBV4-1 to TRBJ1-4, with a tentative D gene TRBD1 over 5 matching bases. The source is a man aged 40-49 years with active or convalescent COVID-19. The sequenced sample was peripheral blood. The CDR3 loop reads CASSRTGTGHEKLFF. The nucleotide sequence is given as TGCGCCAGCAGCCGAACAGGAACGGGTCATGAAAAACTGTTTTTT.